This passage covers 32 T cell receptor beta chains from one sample sequenced in a study of blood T cell repertoires in COVID-19 (dated by TCRdb to about 2020). Libraries were built with the immunoSEQ multiplex PCR assay. TCRdb's version of the immuneACCESS table is confined to in-frame rearrangements and falls short of the full clone set. An unresolved V gene accounts for under half of the shortfall where checked; the remainder is of unknown origin. The sample table holds roughly 250,000 clones, of which around 82% were seen once. Together, the top ten hold about 5.3% of the sample. Sequencing was done on a sample of peripheral blood. These receptors all come from a woman of 80 years or more with active or convalescent COVID-19.

The chain uses TRBV14 and TRBJ1-2; D is ambiguous. CDR3 length: 17 residues. V lost 1 base and J lost 8, with 23 bases in between. Germline values: CDR1 SGHDN, CDR2 FVKESK. In DNA, the CDR3 is TGTGCCAGCAGCCAAGCGGAGTTGTGGAGGGAAGCGAGGGGCTACACCTTC. Its protein product is CASSQAELWREARGYTF.

This clone has a single count. This chain connects TRBV29-1 to TRBJ2-2; TRBD2 matches 10 bases. The V and J ends lost 6 bases and 2 bases, in that order; junction bases with no gene match: 3. Germline CDR1 is SQVTM and CDR2 is ANQGSEA. This CDR3 comprises 14 residues. The CDR3 protein is CSVTSGRNTGELFF. Written as DNA, the CDR3 is TGCAGCGTGACTAGCGGGCGAAACACCGGGGAGCTGTTTTTT.

The chain uses TRBV3-1 (or the pseudogene TRBV3-2) and TRBJ1-3; D is uncertain. The ends were cut back, 2 bases at V and 0 bases at J, with 8 bases in the middle. The CDR3 runs 15 residues. CDR1 and CDR2 from the germline V gene are LGHDT and YNNKEL (reference sequence). The CDR3, as DNA: TGTGCCAGCAGCCAAATTATCTCCTCTGGAAACACCATATATTTT. This translates into CASSQIISSGNTIYF.

The chain combines TRBV5-6 with TRBJ2-3, with 9 positions matching TRBD1. This CDR3 is built from 16 residues. Germline V lookup: CDR1 SGHDT, CDR2 YYEEEE. V gave up 0 bases and J gave up 3 bases; unmatched junction bases: 5. DNA for the CDR3: TGTGCCAGCAGCTTGGCACTGGGGACAGGGACAGATACGCAGTATTTT. It is translated as CASSLALGTGTDTQYF.

The chain is built from TRBV7-9 and TRBJ1-3, with D hard to call. The CDR3 is 12 amino acids. Germline loops: CDR1 SEHNR, CDR2 FQNEAQ (reference sequence). V shed 2 bases and J shed 7 bases, with 6 bases lying between them. The CDR3 spells CASSLLQNTIYF. The CDR3 nucleotides read TGTGCCAGCAGCTTATTGCAGAACACCATATATTTT.

The table lists this clone with a few counts. Written as DNA, the CDR3 is TGTGCCAGCAATAAAGGGGGAATCGATCAGCCCCAGCATTTT. It specifies CASNKGGIDQPQHF. The J gene is TRBJ1-5, the V gene TRBV2; D is perhaps TRBD1 (6 bases). Trimming took 7 bases from V and 5 from J, leaving 15 bases between them. Germline CDR1 reads SNHLY; CDR2 reads FYNNEI. This CDR3 comprises 14 residues.

The chain has TRBV19 and TRBJ2-7, with 9 bases identical to TRBD2. This CDR3 has 14 amino acids. CDR1 and CDR2 (germline): LNHDA, SQIVND (reference sequence). The ends lost 4 bases at V and 0 bases at J; junction bases unmatched: 1. The CDR3 bases are TGTGCCAGTAGTAGGACTAGCGTCTCCTACGAGCAGTACTTC. Translation gives CASSRTSVSYEQYF.

This clone was detected once. The V and J genes are TRBV15 and TRBJ2-1, with D perhaps matching TRBD1 (5 bases). The CDR3 runs 13 residues. The V end was cut by 1 base, the J end by 5 bases, with 6 bases between. Looked up from germline, CDR1 is LNHNV and CDR2 is YYDKDF (reference sequence). Here the CDR3 reads CATSRGGHNEQFF. The CDR3 coding sequence is TGTGCCACCAGCAGAGGGGGCCACAATGAGCAGTTCTTC.

The sample holds one count of this clone. The genes are TRBV3-1 (or the pseudogene TRBV3-2) and TRBJ1-1; D ambiguous. The V gene's germline CDR1 is LGHDT and CDR2 YNNKEL (reference sequence). This CDR3 has 14 amino acids. The V end lost 0 bases, the J end lost 7 bases, and 12 bases lay between the germline ends. The CDR3 sequence is CASSQDEGYGEAFF. CDR3 coding DNA: TGTGCCAGCAGCCAAGATGAGGGCTACGGTGAAGCTTTCTTT.

The rearrangement uses TRBV28 and TRBJ1-1, with 8 bases that match TRBD1. The junction had 5 bases not matched to a gene; V was cut back by 9 bases and J by 5 bases. Germline CDR1 reads MDHEN; CDR2 reads SYDVKM. The CDR3 has 12 amino acids. For the CDR3, the DNA is TGTGCCAGTAAAACAGGGGGAACTGAAGCTTTCTTT. It specifies CASKTGGTEAFF.

The chain joins TRBV5-6 to TRBJ1-4; TRBD1 matches at 10 bases. Trimming at V came to 5 bases and at J to 0 bases, leaving 7 bases not matched to a gene. The CDR3 is 17 residues long. Germline values: CDR1 SGHDT, CDR2 YYEEEE. The CDR3 sequence is CASRTGGPTSTNEKLFF. Here the CDR3 DNA reads TGTGCCAGCAGGACAGGGGGCCCAACCTCAACTAATGAAAAACTGTTTTTT.

The chain uses TRBV6-6 and TRBJ1-1, with no clear D. The CDR3 covers 14 residues. Germline V gives CDR1 MNHNY, CDR2 SVGAGI (reference sequence). V lost 6 bases and J 4 bases, leaving 15 bases between the germline ends. The CDR3 region is CASRRAWDGTEAFF. The CDR3 DNA is TGTGCCAGCAGGCGGGCGTGGGATGGCACTGAAGCTTTCTTT.

The chain is built from TRBV29-1 and TRBJ2-6; D unclear. V shed 7 bases and J shed 0 bases, with 7 bases lying between them. The CDR3 spans 13 residues. Germline V gene data show CDR1 as SQVTM and CDR2 as ANQGSEA. The CDR3 sequence: CSALYSGANVLTF. Here the CDR3 DNA reads TGCAGCGCCCTTTACTCTGGGGCCAACGTCCTGACTTTC.

The chain carries TRBV24-1 and TRBJ2-3, with unresolved D. Germline V gene sequence: CDR1 KGHDR, CDR2 SFDVKD. The CDR3 extends over 14 amino acids. V dropped 5 bases and J dropped 0 bases, with 8 bases sitting between them. The CDR3, as DNA: TGTGCCACCAGTGGCAAGACTAGCACAGATACGCAGTATTTT. Encoded protein: CATSGKTSTDTQYF.

This sequence joins TRBV5-1 and TRBJ2-5, with a weak D call TRBD2 (6 bases). V gave up 6 bases and J gave up 3 bases, with 18 bases separating them. CDR3 size: 15 residues. CDR1 and CDR2 (germline): SGHRS, YFSETQ. The CDR3 coding sequence is TGCGCCAGCATCCTTGGAGGGGCTAGCGAAGAGACCCAGTACTTC. It translates to CASILGGASEETQYF.

The table lists this clone with many counts. V usage is TRBV11-3 and J usage is TRBJ2-2; perhaps TRBD1 as D (5 bases). V was cut by 5 bases and J by 4 bases, with 17 bases left in between. Germline V gene sequence: CDR1 SGHNT, CDR2 YENEEA. This CDR3 region has 16 residues. The CDR3 reads CASSRMGPPGTGELFF. The CDR3 coding sequence is TGTGCCAGCAGCAGGATGGGGCCCCCAGGCACCGGGGAGCTGTTTTTT.

The gene calls are TRBV5-1 and TRBJ2-2; no firm D call. Germline assignment: CDR1 SGHRS and CDR2 YFSETQ. This CDR3 spans 15 amino acids. Trimming left V 0 bases short and J 0 bases short, with 6 bases between. DNA for the CDR3: TGCGCCAGCAGCTTGGGGCAGACGAACACCGGGGAGCTGTTTTTT. It yields the protein CASSLGQTNTGELFF.

The gene calls are TRBV27 and TRBJ2-1; TRBD1 matches at 10 bases. The junction had 12 bases not matched to a gene; V was cut back by 2 bases and J by 2 bases. The CDR3 covers 19 residues. The germline V gene encodes CDR1 MNHEY and CDR2 SMNVEV (reference sequence). The CDR3 nucleotides read TGTGCCAGCAGTTTAGCTATAAACTGGGGACAGGGGACCTACAATGAGCAGTTCTTC. Its protein product is CASSLAINWGQGTYNEQFF.

This chain uses TRBV28 with TRBJ1-6; no firm D call. The CDR3 length is 14 residues. V was cut by 3 bases and J by 7 bases, with 10 bases left in between. Looked up from germline, CDR1 is MDHEN and CDR2 is SYDVKM. DNA of the CDR3: TGTGCCAGCAGTTTTGGGCGGGAAAATTCACCCCTCCACTTT. This encodes CASSFGRENSPLHF.

The chain carries TRBV28 and TRBJ1-6; D gene ambiguous. The CDR3 spans 14 residues. Trimming left V 7 bases short and J 1 base short, with 8 bases between. The germline gives CDR1 MDHEN, CDR2 SYDVKM. The CDR3 here is CASILSSYNSPLHF. The DNA of the CDR3 is TGTGCCAGCATTCTGAGTTCCTATAATTCACCCCTCCACTTT.

This clone was recorded only once. The genes are TRBV5-1 and TRBJ2-1; D gene uncertain. Trimming removed 4 bases at V and 4 bases at J, with 9 bases between. Germline V gives CDR1 SGHRS, CDR2 YFSETQ. The CDR3 has 13 residues. In DNA, the CDR3 is TGCGCCAGCAGCCCCACTTATTACAATGAGCAGTTCTTC. It specifies CASSPTYYNEQFF.

The rearrangement uses TRBV5-1 and TRBJ2-5; 9 nucleotides agree with TRBD2. CDR1 is SGHRS, CDR2 YFSETQ, per germline. Trimming removed 4 bases from V and 4 bases from J; junction bases left unmatched: 5. This CDR3 has 14 residues. The CDR3 loop reads CASSPGTSRETQYF. CDR3 bases: TGCGCCAGCAGCCCCGGGACTAGCCGAGAGACCCAGTACTTC.

This clone has just one count. This rearrangement joins TRBV19 to TRBJ2-1; possibly TRBD2 for D (6 bases). Trimming stripped 5 bases from V and 2 bases from J, with 13 bases between. Germline CDR1 LNHDA, CDR2 SQIVND (reference sequence). The CDR3 extends over 15 amino acids. As DNA, the CDR3 is TGTGCCAGTAGTGTAACCGGGACTGCCTACAATGAGCAGTTCTTC. This sequence encodes CASSVTGTAYNEQFF.

The gene calls are TRBV4-1 and TRBJ2-5; 10 bases agree with TRBD1. V gave up 5 bases and J gave up 2 bases; unmatched junction bases: 11. The CDR3 is made up of 17 amino acids. Germline values: CDR1 MGHRA, CDR2 YSYEKL. The CDR3 here is CASSSLLPGQGQETQYF. Here the CDR3 DNA reads TGCGCCAGCAGCTCCCTATTACCGGGACAGGGGCAAGAGACCCAGTACTTC.

The chain has TRBV15 and TRBJ2-1, with TRBD2 identical over 8 bases. Germline V gives CDR1 LNHNV, CDR2 YYDKDF (reference sequence). The CDR3 is 16 residues long. After removal of 3 bases from V and 9 bases from J, the junction contained 13 bases not matched to a gene. The CDR3 DNA reads as TGTGCCACCAGCAGCAGCGGGAGTGGACCCCTAGGTGAGCAGTTCTTC. Amino acids: CATSSSGSGPLGEQFF.

This clone was picked up one time. The chain employs TRBV27 and TRBJ2-3; 8 bases are shared with TRBD2. This CDR3 spans 16 amino acids. In germline, CDR1 is MNHEY, CDR2 SMNVEV (reference sequence). V was clipped by 3 bases and J by 9 bases; unmatched bases: 14. The CDR3 region is CASSFGSGGAVGTQYF. CDR3 DNA: TGTGCCAGCAGTTTCGGGTCGGGGGGGGCCGTCGGAACGCAGTATTTT.

The chain employs TRBV24-1 and TRBJ2-1, with 9 bases that match TRBD2. This CDR3 has 16 residues. Germline CDR1 reads KGHDR; CDR2 reads SFDVKD. The J segment lost 6 bases and the V segment lost 1 base, leaving 6 bases of the junction unmatched. CDR3 DNA: TGTGCCACCAGTGATTTCGAGCGGGGGGCGGTCAATGAGCAGTTCTTC. Residues: CATSDFERGAVNEQFF.

This chain uses TRBV5-1 with TRBJ2-5, with TRBD1 matching over 8 bases. CDR1 and CDR2 from the germline V gene are SGHRS and YFSETQ. The CDR3 runs 14 residues. With V trimmed by 4 bases and J by 2 bases, 4 bases remained unmatched. The CDR3 region is CASSPGTGQETQYF. CDR3 DNA: TGCGCCAGCAGCCCAGGGACAGGTCAAGAGACCCAGTACTTC.

This clone has only one observation. The chain carries TRBV18 and TRBJ1-1; 10 bases align to TRBD1. V shed 4 bases and J 2 bases; nucleotides not matched to a gene: 19. Germline lookup yields CDR1 KGHSH and CDR2 LQKENI. This CDR3 region has 20 residues. This CDR3 reads CASSRNDRGRGGSLNTEAFF. The CDR3 DNA follows: TGTGCCAGCTCACGTAACGACAGGGGGCGCGGAGGGTCCTTAAACACTGAAGCTTTCTTT.

The chain has TRBV20-1 and TRBJ2-3; D is undetermined. The germline CDR1 and CDR2 sequences are DFQATT and SNEGSKA (reference sequence). The V end lost 3 bases, the J end lost 1 base, and 11 bases lay between the germline ends. The CDR3 has 14 residues. The CDR3 reads CSASFPLRTDTQYF. CDR3 DNA: TGCAGTGCTAGTTTCCCGCTACGCACAGATACGCAGTATTTT.

The V gene is TRBV12-3 or TRBV12-4, the J gene TRBJ1-2; 8 bases line up with TRBD1. This CDR3 contains 13 residues. The V and J ends lost 3 bases and 6 bases, in that order; junction bases with no gene match: 3. Written as DNA, the CDR3 is TGTGCCAGCAGTTTTTTGACAGGGGATGGCTACACCTTC. Translation gives CASSFLTGDGYTF.

This chain uses TRBV5-1 with TRBJ1-1; 8 bases match TRBD1. Germline CDR1 SGHRS, CDR2 YFSETQ. The V gene end was trimmed by 5 bases and the J gene end by 1 base; junction bases not matched to a gene: 4. CDR3 length: 14 amino acids. The CDR3 DNA reads as TGCGCCAGCAGTATGACAGGGGCGAACACTGAAGCTTTCTTT. Its protein product is CASSMTGANTEAFF.